This record looks at one T cell receptor beta chain sequence and its context. The antigen is not known. The sample belongs to a study of CXCR3-negative and CXCR3-positive naive CD8 T cells. In the study overall: Sequencing gave about 140 million TRB reads overall, about 1.5 +/- 0.3 million per library.

CDR1 and CDR2 from the germline V gene are LNHNV and YYDKDF (reference sequence). This CDR3 is built from 20 residues. Carrying UMI labels, the TRB cDNA libraries were prepared through 5' RACE. TCRdb reprocessed the 5' RACE reads, with one entry per CDR3 protein and no DNA. The sample table includes about 150,000 distinct CDR3 sequences. Whole-study results and caveats: TRB CDR3 hydrophobicity was greater in CXCR3-positive naive cells than in CXCR3-negative naive cells. Naive CXCR3-negative cells resembled naive CXCR3-positive cells in TRBV-TRBJ usage; memory cells differed.

Sequencing was carried out using naive CXCR3+ CD8+ T cells from blood. The subset here: CD45RO-CCR7+CD27+CD95- naive CD8+ T cells expressing CXCR3 (TNR3+). The TCR comes from a human donor in good health. Some clones in this sample may be carry-over from other donors' samples. This chain connects TRBV15 to TRBJ1-4; the TCRdb D gene call, TRBD1, has no DNA to confirm it. The CDR3 reads CATSPIPRTPSGPTNEKLFF.